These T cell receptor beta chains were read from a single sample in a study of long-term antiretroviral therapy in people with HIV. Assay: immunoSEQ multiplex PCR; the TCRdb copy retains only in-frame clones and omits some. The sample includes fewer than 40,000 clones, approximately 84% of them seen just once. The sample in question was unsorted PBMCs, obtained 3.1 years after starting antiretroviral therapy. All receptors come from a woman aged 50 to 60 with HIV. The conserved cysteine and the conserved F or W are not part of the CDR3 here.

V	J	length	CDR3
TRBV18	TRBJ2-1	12	ASLPSGTGNEQF
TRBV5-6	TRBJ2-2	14	ASSFRLAANTGELF
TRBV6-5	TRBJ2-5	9	ASSRQETQY
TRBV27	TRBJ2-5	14	ASSLAPLQGQETQY
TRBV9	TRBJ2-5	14	ASSSYGGGASETQY
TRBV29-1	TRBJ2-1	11	SVAGGRSNEQF
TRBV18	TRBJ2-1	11	ASSPQTDNEQF
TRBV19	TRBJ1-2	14	ASSIEPQRGLYGYT
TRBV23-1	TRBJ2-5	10	ASRPHGETQY
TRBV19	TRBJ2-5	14	ASSPAEAQKQETQY
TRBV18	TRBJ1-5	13	ASSPPGGGNQPQH
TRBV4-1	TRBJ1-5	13	ASSLKTGVGQPQH
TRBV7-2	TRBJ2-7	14	ASSLGFGGWSYEQY
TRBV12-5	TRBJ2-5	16	ASGLVLSGGALKETQY
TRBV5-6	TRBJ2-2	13	ASSSTGGGTGELF
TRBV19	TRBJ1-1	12	ASSTPGVDTEAF
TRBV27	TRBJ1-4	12	ASSGAGLNEKLF
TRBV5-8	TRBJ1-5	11	ASSSGQGRPQH
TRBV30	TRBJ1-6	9	AWSVGRSLH
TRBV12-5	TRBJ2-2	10	ASGWDTGELF
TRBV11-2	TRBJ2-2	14	ASSLTGLSVTGELF
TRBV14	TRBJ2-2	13	ASSQVRGYTGELF